This T cell receptor (beta chain) was profiled in a study of cytomegalovirus exposure and HLA in healthy donors (dated by TCRdb to about 2017). Concerning the study at large: An earlier analysis of roughly 500 of the donors reported more than 250 Gb of sequence data and some 120 million unique TCR beta sequences from around 200 million T cells. An early release that covered some 630 HLA-typed donors contained approximately 300 gigabases of sequencing data and tens of millions of unique TCR sequences. Among the roughly 370 genotyped donors, approximately 82% belonged to the genetic ancestry cluster associated with self-reported Caucasian donors. The study aimed to test whether cataloging public T cell receptors could reveal signatures of past pathogen exposure. The T cell repertoires of several hundred subjects were profiled by immunosequencing and related to cytomegalovirus serostatus. In addition to the first cohort of 500 to 850 subjects, a separate validation cohort of 130 or so different subjects was used. To predict cytomegalovirus infection status, the study brought together high-throughput TCR immunosequencing, statistical association of individual TCRs with disease status, and machine learning. A later analysis re-examined previously published TCR beta repertoires from over 500 donors and added high-resolution HLA genotyping to investigate patterns of TCR occurrence. In the later analysis, no new phenotypic data were used to find candidate immune exposures; instead, reliance was placed on TCR beta sequences and their occurrence across donors. An earlier analysis of approximately 630 of the donors applied high-throughput TCR beta sequencing to assess whether each TCR beta V gene segment acted as functional or pseudogenic. Donor age, sex, ethnicity and CMV serostatus were collected together with the repertoire data. Genome-wide SNP genotypes for about 60% of the 666 donors were used in a later genetic analysis, which treated that subset as a discovery cohort. All discovery cohort repertoires had been generated using a single sequencing platform. HLA typing included class I and class II loci at four-digit resolution. The number of typed donors differed by locus: roughly 629-640 for A, B, C, DRB1 and DQB1; 500 to 550 for DQA1; around 610 for DPA1; and approximately 450 for DPB1. Because of strong linkage in the cohort, roughly five DR-DQ haplotypes were treated as single units for association and clustering. On average, roughly 200,000 unique TCR beta nucleotide sequences were sequenced per donor among a few hundred genotyped donors of the cohort, with 15% to 20% of those sequences being non-productive.

The cohort was made up of under 800 healthy bone marrow donors. At the time of sampling, every cohort member was nominally healthy, though immune exposures that went unrecorded were likely present. The donor tested CMV seronegative, placing the donor among the 350 to 400 seronegative members of the cohort. A peripheral blood sample was collected from each donor, and TCR beta sequencing was performed on peripheral blood mononuclear cells. The Qiagen DNeasy Blood Extraction Kit was used to extract genomic DNA from the blood cell samples. V lost 6 bases and J lost 3 bases; the stretch between them is 14 bases long. CDR1 is given as SGHTA and CDR2 as FQGNSA, both from the germline V gene. The CDR3 covers 14 residues, taking in both the cysteine and the phenylalanine. Only the CDR3 DNA stays, 42 bases, in frame from base 1. This clone was counted once. Its antigen remains unidentified. No much larger clonotype is one base removed from it; base qualities were not supplied.

Library preparation used the immunoSEQ multiplex PCR assay. A mixture of 60 forward primers for TCR Vbeta segments and 13 reverse primers for TCR Jbeta segments was used in the multiplex PCR. The CDR3 region of rearranged TCR beta genes was amplified from genomic DNA by a multiplex PCR assay. The amplified TCR beta libraries were sequenced on the Illumina HiSeq System as 87-base-pair reads. On the study's bioinformatics: A later analysis tallied 70 million to 100 million unique TCR beta chains across the approximately 670 repertoires, and roughly 11 million of those chains were shared by two or more donors. To remove PCR and sequencing errors, raw reads were error-corrected and collapsed into unique sequences using a nearest-neighbor algorithm that merged closely related sequences. To assign V, D and J gene segments, CDR3 sequences were aligned to IMGT reference sequences. Each retained sequence needed at least a six-nucleotide match to both a V gene segment and a J gene segment. A rearrangement was called productive if the CDR3 had no stop codons and remained in frame with V and J, and every other rearrangement was called non-productive. Following IMGT convention, CDR3 was defined as the stretch from the second conserved V-encoded cysteine up to the conserved J-encoded phenylalanine. In an earlier analysis of roughly 580 of the donors, sequences lacking an unambiguous match to a single V gene segment were excluded. An earlier analysis of several hundred of the donors called V segments functional above 56.7% productive rearrangements and segregating when the between-donor standard deviation exceeded 5%. A statistical classification framework was built to diagnose cytomegalovirus status from the catalog of TCR beta chain sequences. V and J gene assignment, in a later analysis, came from comparing TCR nucleotide sequences with IMGT/GENE-DB human TR gene sequences. The TCRdist pipeline was used in a later analysis to assign CDR3 sequences and most-parsimonious VDJ recombination scenarios. In a later analysis, each TCR beta chain was defined by its CDR3 amino acid sequence together with its V-gene family, and reads without a unique V-gene family were excluded. In a later analysis, a few hundred highly shared, low-generation-probability nucleotide sequences were removed to address suspected cross-contamination and a sequencing artifact. For each public chain, a later analysis derived a clonal expansion index from normalized ranks of inferred template counts within each repertoire. A later analysis computed generation probabilities with a VDJ recombination model fitted to out-of-frame rearrangements, and checked the results against IGoR. In a later analysis, hypergeometric tests were used to score TCR-TCR, TCR-HLA and TCR-CMV co-occurrence, with a repertoire-size bias correction applied to TCR pairs. To estimate false discovery rates, a later analysis permuted the HLA or CMV assignments 20 times. In a later analysis, co-occurring TCRs were grouped using DBSCAN, with TCRdist sequence similarity added in when clustering inside HLA-allele-positive subsets. Repertoires with fewer than 30,000 or more than 120,000 public chains were left out of co-occurrence clustering, as were five repertoires with anomalous nucleotide sharing. The table comes from immuneACCESS by way of TCRdb, which keeps in-frame sequences with V and J called. Part of the clones is missing from these tables; in studies checked, under half for an unresolved V gene and the rest for unknown reasons. V and J calls and clone size come straight from that table; D and trimming were deduced from the DNA. The sample table contains about 140,000 clones; only one count was recorded for roughly three quarters of them. Approximately 0.97% of the sample rests with the top ten.

What the authors observed across the whole study: The authors suggested that the approach could potentially be generalized to other disease states and immunological phenotypes. A further reported finding was that TCR beta sequences accurately predicted the HLA-A and HLA-B alleles for most subjects in the first cohort. A group of highly shared sequence variants was considered likely to be a technical artifact of the sequencing pipeline. Strong co-occurrence of HLA alleles, especially DR and DQ, made assigning TCR associations to individual alleles difficult. Sequencing depth was assumed to be roughly uniform across donors in the presence/absence analyses, though that assumption may not hold. In both the original and validation cohorts, the classifier was reported to diagnose cytomegalovirus status with high specificity and sensitivity. According to a later genetic analysis, donors in an Asian-associated ancestry cluster had fewer N-insertions in productive TCRs than the approximately 700-donor mean. Some IMGT-functional V segments, including TRBV6-2 and TRBV6-3, could not be told apart with the 87-base-pair reads, so those segments were excluded. A later analysis associated 16,951 TCR beta sequences with specific HLA alleles at a false discovery rate of 0.05. Only TCR beta chains were sequenced in this cohort, and the absence of alpha or paired-chain data limited detectable features. A later analysis reported that several top co-occurrence clusters appeared linked to parvovirus B19, influenza, CMV and Epstein-Barr virus. In a later analysis, the rate of TCR association differed among HLA loci, with DRB1 alleles having the most associated TCRs and HLA-C alleles having the fewest. A later analysis found that most CMV-associated TCR beta chains appeared HLA-restricted, with HLA associations seemingly driven largely by CMV exposure. Compared with equally common non-associated chains, HLA-associated TCR beta chains in a later analysis were more clonally expanded and had lower generation probabilities. In vitro tests confirmed that three of the cytomegalovirus-associated TCR beta chains recognize cytomegalovirus antigens. HLA typing was unavailable for some donors at each locus, so association tests used only the typed subset. Across donors, most TCR sequences were observed very rarely, whereas some public TCRs were present in many individuals. V-gene and J-gene trimming of TCR beta chains was associated with a missense DCLRE1C variant in a later genetic analysis, and the association was replicated in an independent cohort. The study listed 150 to 200 TCR beta chains as associated with cytomegalovirus. Broadly in line with IMGT annotations, most TCR beta V segments showed up in productive rearrangements about 90% or about 30% of the time in an earlier analysis of approximately 640 of the donors. Because counts were too low, around 18 rarely observed V segments, including chromosome 9 orphons, were left out of the earlier analysis of several hundred of the donors. For the cohort, immune exposure information was limited to CMV serostatus. Correlated functional status among segregating V segments might reflect linkage disequilibrium, but an unknown experimental factor could not be ruled out.

Sequencing was performed on PBMCs. The chain is made from TRBV7-2 and TRBJ1-1; perhaps TRBD1 is the D gene, with 6 bases matching. The sequence came from a man aged 18 to 35 in good health and CMV-seronegative. The DNA reads as follows: TGTGCCAGCAGGTCAGACAGGCGCTACACTGAAGCTTTCTTT. Its protein product is CASRSDRRYTEAFF.